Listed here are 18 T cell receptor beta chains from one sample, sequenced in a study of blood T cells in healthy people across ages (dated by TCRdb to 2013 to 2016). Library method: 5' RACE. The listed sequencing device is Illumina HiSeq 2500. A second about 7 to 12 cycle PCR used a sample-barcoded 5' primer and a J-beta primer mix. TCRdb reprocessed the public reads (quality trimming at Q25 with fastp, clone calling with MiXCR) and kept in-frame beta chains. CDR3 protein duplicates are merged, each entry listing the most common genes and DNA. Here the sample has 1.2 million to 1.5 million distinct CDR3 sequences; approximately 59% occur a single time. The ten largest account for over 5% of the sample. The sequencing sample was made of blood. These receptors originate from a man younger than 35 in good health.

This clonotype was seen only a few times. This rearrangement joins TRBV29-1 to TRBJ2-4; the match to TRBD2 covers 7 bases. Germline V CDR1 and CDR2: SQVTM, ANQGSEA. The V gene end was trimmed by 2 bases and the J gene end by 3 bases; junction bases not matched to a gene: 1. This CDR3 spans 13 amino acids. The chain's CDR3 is CSVESGGKNIQYF. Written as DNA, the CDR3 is TGCAGCGTTGAATCGGGGGGCAAAAACATTCAGTACTTC.

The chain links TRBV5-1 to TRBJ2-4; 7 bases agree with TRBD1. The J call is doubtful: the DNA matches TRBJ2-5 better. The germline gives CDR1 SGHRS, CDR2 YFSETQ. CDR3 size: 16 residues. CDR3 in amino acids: CASSFEGGTFQETQYF. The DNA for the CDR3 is TGCGCCAGCAGCTTCGAAGGGGGCACCTTCCAAGAGACCCAGTACTTC.

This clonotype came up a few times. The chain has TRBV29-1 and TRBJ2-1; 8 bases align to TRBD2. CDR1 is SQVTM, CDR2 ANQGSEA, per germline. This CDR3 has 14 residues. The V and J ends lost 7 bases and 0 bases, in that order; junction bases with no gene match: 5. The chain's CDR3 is CSEQTSDSYNEQFF. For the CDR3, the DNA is TGCAGCGAACAGACTAGCGACTCCTACAATGAGCAGTTCTTC.

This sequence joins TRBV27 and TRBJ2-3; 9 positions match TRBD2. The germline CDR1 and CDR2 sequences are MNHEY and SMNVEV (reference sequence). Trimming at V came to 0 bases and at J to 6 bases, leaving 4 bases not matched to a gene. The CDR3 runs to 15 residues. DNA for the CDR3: TGTGCCAGCAGTTTATCGATTCTAGCGGGGGATACGCAGTATTTT. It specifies CASSLSILAGDTQYF.

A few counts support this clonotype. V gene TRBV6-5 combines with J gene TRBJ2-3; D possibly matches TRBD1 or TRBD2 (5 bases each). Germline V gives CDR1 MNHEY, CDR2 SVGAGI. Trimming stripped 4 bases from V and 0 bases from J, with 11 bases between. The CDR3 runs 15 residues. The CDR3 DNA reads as TGTGCCAGCAGTTCCGGGGACCCTAGCACAGATACGCAGTATTTT. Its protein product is CASSSGDPSTDTQYF.

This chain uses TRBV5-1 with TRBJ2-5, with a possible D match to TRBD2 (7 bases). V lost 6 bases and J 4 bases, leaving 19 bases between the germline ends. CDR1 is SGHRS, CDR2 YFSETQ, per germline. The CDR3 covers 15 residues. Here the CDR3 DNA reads TGCGCCAGCACCGTAATAGGGGGGGCCGGAGAGACCCAGTACTTC. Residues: CASTVIGGAGETQYF.

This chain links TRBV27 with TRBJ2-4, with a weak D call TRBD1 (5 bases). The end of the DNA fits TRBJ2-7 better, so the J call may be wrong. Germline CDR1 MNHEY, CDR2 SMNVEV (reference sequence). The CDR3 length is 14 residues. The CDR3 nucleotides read TGTGCCAGCAGTTTTACCCTAAGGGGCTACGAGCAGTACTTC. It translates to CASSFTLRGYEQYF.

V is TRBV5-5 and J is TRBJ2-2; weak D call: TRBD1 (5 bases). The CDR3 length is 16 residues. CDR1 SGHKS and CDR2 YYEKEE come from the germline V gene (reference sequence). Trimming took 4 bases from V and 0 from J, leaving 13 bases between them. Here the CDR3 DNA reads TGTGCCAGCAGCCATGATGGGGCCGCGAACACCGGGGAGCTGTTTTTT. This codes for CASSHDGAANTGELFF.

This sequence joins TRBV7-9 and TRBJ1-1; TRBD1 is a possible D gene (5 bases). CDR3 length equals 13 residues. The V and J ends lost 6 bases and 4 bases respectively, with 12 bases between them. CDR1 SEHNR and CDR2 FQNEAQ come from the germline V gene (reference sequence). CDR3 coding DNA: TGTGCCAGCAGAAACCCCAGGGCCACTGAAGCTTTCTTT. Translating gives CASRNPRATEAFF.

The CDR3 sequence: CASSYDRCEQYF. In nucleotides, the CDR3 is TGCGCCAGCAGCTACGACAGATGCGAGCAGTACTTC. The V call is TRBV5-1, the J call TRBJ2-7; D perhaps matches TRBD1 (5 bases). Germline V gene sequence: CDR1 SGHRS, CDR2 YFSETQ. With 3 bases removed from V and 6 bases from J, the gap between germline ends came to 10 bases. This CDR3 has 12 residues.

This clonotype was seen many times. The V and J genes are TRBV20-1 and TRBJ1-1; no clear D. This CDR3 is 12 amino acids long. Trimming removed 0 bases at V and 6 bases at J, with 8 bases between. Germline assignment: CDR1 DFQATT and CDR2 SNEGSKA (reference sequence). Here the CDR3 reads CSAREYKPEAFF. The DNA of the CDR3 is TGCAGTGCTAGAGAGTATAAGCCTGAAGCTTTCTTT.

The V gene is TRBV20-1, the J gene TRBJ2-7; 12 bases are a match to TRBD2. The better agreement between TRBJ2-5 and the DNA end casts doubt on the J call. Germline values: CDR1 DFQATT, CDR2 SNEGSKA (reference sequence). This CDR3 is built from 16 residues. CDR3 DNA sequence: TGCAGTGCTAGATCCCGACTAGCGGGAGTGGAAGAGACCCAGTACTTC. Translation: CSARSRLAGVEETQYF.

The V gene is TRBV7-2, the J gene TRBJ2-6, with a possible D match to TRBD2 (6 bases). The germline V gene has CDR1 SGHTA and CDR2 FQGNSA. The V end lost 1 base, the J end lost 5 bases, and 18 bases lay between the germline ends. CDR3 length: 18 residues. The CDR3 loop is CASSLEVGLGNWANVLTF. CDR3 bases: TGTGCCAGCAGCTTAGAGGTGGGACTCGGGAACTGGGCCAACGTCCTGACTTTC. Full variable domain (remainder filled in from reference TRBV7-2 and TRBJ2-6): GAGVSQSPSNKVTEKGKDVELRCDPISGHTALYWYRQSLGQGLEFLIYFQGNSAPDKSGLPSDRFSAERTGGSVSTLTIQRTQQEDSAVYLCASSLEVGLGNWANVLTFGAGSRLTVL.

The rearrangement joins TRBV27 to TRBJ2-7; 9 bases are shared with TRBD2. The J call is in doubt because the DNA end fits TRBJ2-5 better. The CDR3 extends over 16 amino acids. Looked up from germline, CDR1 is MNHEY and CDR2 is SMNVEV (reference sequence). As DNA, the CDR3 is TGTGCCAGCAGTCCGCGGTCTAGCGGGGTGAAGGAGACCCAGTACTTC. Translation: CASSPRSSGVKETQYF.

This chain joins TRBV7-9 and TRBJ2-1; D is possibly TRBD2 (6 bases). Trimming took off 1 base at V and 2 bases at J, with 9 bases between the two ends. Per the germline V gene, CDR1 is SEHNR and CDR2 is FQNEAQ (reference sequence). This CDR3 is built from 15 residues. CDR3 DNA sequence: TGTGCCAGCAGCTTAGAGGCTAGCGCCTACAATGAGCAGTTCTTC. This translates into CASSLEASAYNEQFF.

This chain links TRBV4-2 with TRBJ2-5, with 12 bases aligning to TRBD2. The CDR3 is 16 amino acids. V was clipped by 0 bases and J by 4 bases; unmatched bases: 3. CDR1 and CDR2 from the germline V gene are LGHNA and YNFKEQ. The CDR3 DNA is TGTGCCAGCAGCCAAGATCAACTAGCGGGAGGAGAGACCCAGTACTTC. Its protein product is CASSQDQLAGGETQYF.

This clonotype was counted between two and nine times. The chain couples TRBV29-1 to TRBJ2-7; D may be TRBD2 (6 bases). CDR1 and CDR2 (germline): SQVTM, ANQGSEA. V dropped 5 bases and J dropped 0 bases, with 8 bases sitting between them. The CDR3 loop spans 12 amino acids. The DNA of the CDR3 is TGCAGCGTTACGGGGGACTCCTACGAGCAGTACTTC. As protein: CSVTGDSYEQYF.

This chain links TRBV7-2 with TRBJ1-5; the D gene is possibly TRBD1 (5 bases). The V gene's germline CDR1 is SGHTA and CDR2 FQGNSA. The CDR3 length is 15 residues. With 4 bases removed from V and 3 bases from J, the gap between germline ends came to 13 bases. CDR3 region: CASSSTRGANQPQHF. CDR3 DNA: TGTGCCAGCAGCTCCACGAGGGGAGCCAATCAGCCCCAGCATTTT. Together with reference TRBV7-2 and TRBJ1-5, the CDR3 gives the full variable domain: GAGVSQSPSNKVTEKGKDVELRCDPISGHTALYWYRQSLGQGLEFLIYFQGNSAPDKSGLPSDRFSAERTGGSVSTLTIQRTQQEDSAVYLCASSSTRGANQPQHFGDGTRLSIL.